The sequence of this TCR beta chain was determined in a study of T cell clonality in common variable immunodeficiency. Study-wide points: Common variable immunodeficiency TCR beta sequences reportedly had fewer deletions and N-nucleotide insertions.

Germline V lookup: CDR1 SGHTA, CDR2 FQGNSA. Germline trimming cut 5 bases from V and 3 bases from J; bases unmatched to any gene: 6. This CDR3 comprises 15 residues. Clones were sequenced by immunoSEQ multiplex PCR, and TCRdb holds only the in-frame ones, with some missing. The repertoire consists of under 40,000 clones, none detected only once. With respect to this clone: Its antigen remains unidentified. The read is 3 residues too short to cover the CDR3 end, so that end is filled in from the germline J gene.

The receptor's source is a human donor with common variable immunodeficiency. The rearrangement joins TRBV7-2 to TRBJ2-3; TRBD2 matches 9 bases. Sequenced input: peripheral blood mononuclear cells. The covered CDR3 bases are TGTGCCAGCAGCCCCCCCCTAGCGGGGACAGATACG. This codes for CASSPPLAGTDT. The CDR3, in full, reads CASSPPLAGTDTQYF.